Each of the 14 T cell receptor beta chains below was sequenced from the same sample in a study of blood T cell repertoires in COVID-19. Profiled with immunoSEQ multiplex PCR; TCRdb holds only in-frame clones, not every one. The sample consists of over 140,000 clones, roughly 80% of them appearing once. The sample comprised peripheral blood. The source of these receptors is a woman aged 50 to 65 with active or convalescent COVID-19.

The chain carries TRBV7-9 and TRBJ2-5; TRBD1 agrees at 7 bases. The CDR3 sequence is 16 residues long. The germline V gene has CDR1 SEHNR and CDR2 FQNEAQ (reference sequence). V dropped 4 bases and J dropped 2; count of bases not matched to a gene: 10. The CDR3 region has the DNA TGTGCCAGCAGCTATTTAGGGACAGAGAATCAAGAGACCCAGTACTTC. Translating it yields CASSYLGTENQETQYF.

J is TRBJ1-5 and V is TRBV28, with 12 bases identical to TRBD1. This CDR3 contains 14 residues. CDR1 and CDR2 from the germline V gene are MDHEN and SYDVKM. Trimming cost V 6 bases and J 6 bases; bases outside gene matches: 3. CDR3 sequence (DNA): TGTGCCAGCAGGGGACAGGGGGCGGGTCAGCCCCAGCATTTT. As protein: CASRGQGAGQPQHF.

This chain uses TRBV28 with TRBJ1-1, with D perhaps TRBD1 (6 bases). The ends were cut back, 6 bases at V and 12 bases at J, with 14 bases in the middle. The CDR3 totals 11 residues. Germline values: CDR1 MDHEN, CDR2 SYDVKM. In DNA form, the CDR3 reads TGTGCCAGCAGCCGTACAGGGAAGACTTTCTTT. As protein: CASSRTGKTFF.

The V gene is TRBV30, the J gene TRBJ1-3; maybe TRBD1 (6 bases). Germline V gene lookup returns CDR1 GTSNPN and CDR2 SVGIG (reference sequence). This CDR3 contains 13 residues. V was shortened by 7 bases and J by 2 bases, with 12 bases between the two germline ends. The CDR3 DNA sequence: TGTGCCTCGGGGGGGGCAACTGGAAACACCATATATTTT. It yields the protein CASGGATGNTIYF.

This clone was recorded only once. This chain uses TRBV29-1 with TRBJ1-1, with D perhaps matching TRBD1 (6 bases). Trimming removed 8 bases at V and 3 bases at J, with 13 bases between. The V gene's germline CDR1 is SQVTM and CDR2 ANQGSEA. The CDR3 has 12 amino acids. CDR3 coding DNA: TGCAGCTCATACAGGGACCACACTGAAGCTTTCTTT. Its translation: CSSYRDHTEAFF. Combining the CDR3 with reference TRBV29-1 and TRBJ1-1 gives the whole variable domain SAVISQKPSRDICQRGTSLTIQCQVDSQVTMMFWYRQQPGQSLTLIATANQGSEATYESGFVIDKFPISRPNLTFSTLTVSNMSPEDSSIYLCSSYRDHTEAFFGQGTRLTVV.

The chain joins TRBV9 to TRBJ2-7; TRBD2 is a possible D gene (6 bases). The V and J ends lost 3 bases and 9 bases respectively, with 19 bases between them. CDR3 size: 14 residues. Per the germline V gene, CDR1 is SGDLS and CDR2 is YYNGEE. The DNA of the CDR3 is TGTGCCAGCAGCGCAGGCTCGGGACTCCAAGTGCAGTACTTC. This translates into CASSAGSGLQVQYF.

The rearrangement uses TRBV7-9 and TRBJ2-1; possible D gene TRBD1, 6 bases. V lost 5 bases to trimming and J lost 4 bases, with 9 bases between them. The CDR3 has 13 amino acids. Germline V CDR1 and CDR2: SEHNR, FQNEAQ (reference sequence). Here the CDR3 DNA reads TGTGCCAGCAGCCCTGGACAGTACAATGAGCAGTTCTTC. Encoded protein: CASSPGQYNEQFF.

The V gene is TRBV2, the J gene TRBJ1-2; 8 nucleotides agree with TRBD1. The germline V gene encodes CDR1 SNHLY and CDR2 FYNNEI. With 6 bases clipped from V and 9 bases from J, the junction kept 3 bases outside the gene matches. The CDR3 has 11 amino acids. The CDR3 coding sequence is TGTGCCAGCAGAGGGACAGGAAGCTACACCTTC. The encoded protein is CASRGTGSYTF.

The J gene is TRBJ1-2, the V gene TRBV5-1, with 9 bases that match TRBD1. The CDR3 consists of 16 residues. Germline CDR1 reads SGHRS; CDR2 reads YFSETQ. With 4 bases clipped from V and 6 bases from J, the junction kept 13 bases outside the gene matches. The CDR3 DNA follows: TGCGCCAGCAGCCCTAATTCAGGGACAGGGAGTCATGGCTACACCTTC. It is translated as CASSPNSGTGSHGYTF.

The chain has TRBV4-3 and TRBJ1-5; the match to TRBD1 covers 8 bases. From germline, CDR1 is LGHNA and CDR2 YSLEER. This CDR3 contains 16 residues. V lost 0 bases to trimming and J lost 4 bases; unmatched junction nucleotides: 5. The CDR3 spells CASSQEAGQVNQPQHF. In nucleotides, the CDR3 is TGCGCCAGCAGCCAAGAAGCGGGACAGGTGAATCAGCCCCAGCATTTT.

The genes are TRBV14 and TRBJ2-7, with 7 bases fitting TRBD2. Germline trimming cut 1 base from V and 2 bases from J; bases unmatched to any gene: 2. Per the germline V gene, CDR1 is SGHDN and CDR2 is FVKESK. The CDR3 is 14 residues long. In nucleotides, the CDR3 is TGTGCCAGCAGCCAAGTGGGGGGGACCTACGAGCAGTACTTC. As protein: CASSQVGGTYEQYF. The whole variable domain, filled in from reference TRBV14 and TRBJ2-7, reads EAGVTQFPSHSVIEKGQTVTLRCDPISGHDNLYWYRRVMGKEIKFLLHFVKESKQDESGMPNNRFLAERTGGTYSTLKVQPAELEDSGVYFCASSQVGGTYEQYFGPGTRLTVT.

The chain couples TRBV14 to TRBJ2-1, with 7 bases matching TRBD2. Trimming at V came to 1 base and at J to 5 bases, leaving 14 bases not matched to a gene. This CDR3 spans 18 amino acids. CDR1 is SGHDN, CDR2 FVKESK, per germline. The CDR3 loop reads CASSQGLFGLGLHNEQFF. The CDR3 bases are TGTGCCAGCAGCCAAGGTCTTTTCGGACTAGGTCTCCACAATGAGCAGTTCTTC.

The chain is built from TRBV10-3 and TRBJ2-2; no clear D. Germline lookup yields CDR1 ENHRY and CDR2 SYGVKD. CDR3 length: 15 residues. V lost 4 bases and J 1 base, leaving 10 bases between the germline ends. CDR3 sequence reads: CAISGQVKNTGELFF. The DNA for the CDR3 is TGTGCCATCAGTGGTCAGGTTAAGAACACCGGGGAGCTGTTTTTT.

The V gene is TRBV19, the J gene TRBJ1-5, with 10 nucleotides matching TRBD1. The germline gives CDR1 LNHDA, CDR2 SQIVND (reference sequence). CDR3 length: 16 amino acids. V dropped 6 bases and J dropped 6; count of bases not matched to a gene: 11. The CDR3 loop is CASSFYGTGEAQPQHF. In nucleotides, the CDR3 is TGTGCCAGTAGCTTCTATGGGACAGGGGAAGCTCAGCCCCAGCATTTT.